The 22 T cell receptor beta chains presented below share a single source sample, sequenced in a study of blood T cell repertoires in COVID-19. Method: immunoSEQ multiplex PCR; TCRdb's copy keeps in-frame clones and lacks some. The repertoire holds tens of thousands of clones, roughly 86% seen once, with 7.2% in the top ten. Sequencing input: peripheral blood. The receptors here all came from a human donor in a cohort sampled during active COVID-19.

The rearrangement joins TRBV3-1 (or the pseudogene TRBV3-2) to TRBJ1-2; D is uncertain. The V gene's germline CDR1 is LGHDT and CDR2 YNNKEL (reference sequence). The CDR3 consists of 14 residues. V dropped 1 base and J dropped 8 bases, with 14 bases sitting between them. CDR3 sequence: CASSQATAREGYTF. CDR3 nucleotides: TGTGCCAGCAGCCAAGCCACAGCCCGGGAAGGCTACACCTTC.

The gene calls are TRBV7-3 and TRBJ2-1; the match to TRBD2 covers 7 bases. With V trimmed by 5 bases and J by 2 bases, 3 bases remained unmatched. This CDR3 spans 14 amino acids. The germline gives CDR1 SGHTA, CDR2 FQGTGA. As DNA, the CDR3 is TGTGCCAGCAGCGCCGGGACTACCTACAATGAGCAGTTCTTC. It is translated as CASSAGTTYNEQFF. The complete variable domain, with remaining parts taken from reference TRBV7-3 and TRBJ2-1, reads GAGVSQTPSNKVTEKGKYVELRCDPISGHTALYWYRQSLGQGPEFLIYFQGTGAADDSGLPNDRFFAVRPEGSVSTLKIQRTERGDSAVYLCASSAGTTYNEQFFGPGTRLTVL.

This clone appeared once. The V call is TRBV27, the J call TRBJ1-5; unclear D gene. Germline V gene data show CDR1 as MNHEY and CDR2 as SMNVEV (reference sequence). The CDR3 extends over 13 amino acids. V was clipped by 6 bases and J by 9 bases, with 15 bases between them. CDR3 sequence reads: CASSLQRSGPQHF. In DNA, the CDR3 is TGTGCCAGCAGCTTACAGCGGAGCGGGCCCCAGCATTTT.

This clone was seen just once. The chain employs TRBV7-9 and TRBJ2-1, with D tentatively TRBD1 (6 bases). Deletions cut 5 bases from V and 0 bases from J, with 14 bases between. Germline V lookup: CDR1 SEHNR, CDR2 FQNEAQ (reference sequence). The CDR3 extends over 16 amino acids. The CDR3 bases are TGTGCCAGCAGCCCTGGGGGCGGGCCCTCCTACAATGAGCAGTTCTTC. Amino acids: CASSPGGGPSYNEQFF.

The CDR3, as DNA: TGTGCCAGTAGTATACGACTAGCGGGGCGTCGGGGCACCGGGGAGCTGTTTTTT. Residues: CASSIRLAGRRGTGELFF. The rearrangement links TRBV19 to TRBJ2-2, with 11 bases lining up with TRBD2. The CDR3 has 18 residues. CDR1 and CDR2 from the germline V gene are LNHDA and SQIVND (reference sequence). Trimming at V came to 2 bases and at J to 4 bases, leaving 9 bases not matched to a gene.

The V gene is TRBV19, the J gene TRBJ2-7, with 12 bases lining up with TRBD1. CDR1 and CDR2 from the germline V gene are LNHDA and SQIVND (reference sequence). With V trimmed by 1 base and J by 5 bases, 3 bases remained unmatched. This CDR3 spans 15 amino acids. In DNA, the CDR3 is TGTGCCAGTAGTATAGCGGGACAGGGGGCGAACGAGCAGTACTTC. This encodes CASSIAGQGANEQYF.

V gene TRBV5-1 combines with J gene TRBJ2-7; 10 bases fit TRBD2. The CDR3 is 16 amino acids. Germline V gene sequence: CDR1 SGHRS, CDR2 YFSETQ. V trimming: 0 bases; J trimming: 6 bases; junction bases outside the gene matches: 9. The CDR3 sequence: CASSLAKLAGTAEQYF. For the CDR3, the DNA is TGCGCCAGCAGCTTGGCCAAACTAGCGGGGACCGCCGAGCAGTACTTC.

The chain employs TRBV28 and TRBJ2-7; D is uncertain. From germline, CDR1 is MDHEN and CDR2 SYDVKM. Trimming took off 2 bases at V and 12 bases at J, with 14 bases between the two ends. The CDR3 consists of 12 residues. The CDR3 DNA follows: TGTGCCAGCAGTTTAGGAGAGGTGGATCGGTACTTC. This codes for CASSLGEVDRYF.

This clone was seen just once. The gene calls are TRBV29-1 and TRBJ2-5; 9 nucleotides agree with TRBD2. CDR1 and CDR2 (germline): SQVTM, ANQGSEA. V dropped 4 bases and J dropped 4; count of bases not matched to a gene: 7. CDR3 length: 14 amino acids. CDR3 in DNA: TGCAGCGTTGGGAGTTTTAGCGGGAGAGAGACCCAGTACTTC. Encoded protein: CSVGSFSGRETQYF.

The chain combines TRBV19 with TRBJ1-5; TRBD1 agrees at 8 bases. Germline assignment: CDR1 LNHDA and CDR2 SQIVND (reference sequence). The V gene end was trimmed by 3 bases and the J gene end by 2 bases; junction bases not matched to a gene: 6. This CDR3 is 16 amino acids long. The chain's CDR3 is CASSILPGQGNQPQHF. Written as DNA, the CDR3 is TGTGCCAGTAGTATCCTTCCGGGACAGGGCAATCAGCCCCAGCATTTT.

The V call is TRBV6-5, the J call TRBJ1-6; no reliable D call. With 4 bases removed from V and 10 bases from J, the gap between germline ends came to 11 bases. From germline, CDR1 is MNHEY and CDR2 SVGAGI. The CDR3 covers 13 residues. The CDR3 is CASSSQDRSPLHF. The CDR3 DNA reads TGTGCCAGCAGTTCCCAGGATAGATCACCCCTCCACTTT.

The rearrangement links TRBV5-1 to TRBJ1-5; 10 bases map to TRBD1. Germline assignment: CDR1 SGHRS and CDR2 YFSETQ. The CDR3 consists of 15 residues. V gave up 4 bases and J gave up 6 bases; unmatched junction bases: 7. CDR3 residues: CASSKDRGSGQPQHF. CDR3 in DNA: TGCGCCAGCAGCAAGGACAGGGGGAGTGGTCAGCCCCAGCATTTT.

This clone is a singleton in its sample. The J gene is TRBJ1-5, the V gene TRBV6-1; 8 bases are a match to TRBD1. Per germline, CDR1 MNHNS and CDR2 SASEGT. V shed 0 bases, J shed 5 bases, and the junction held 15 bases outside the gene matches. CDR3 length equals 19 residues. The CDR3 DNA reads as TGTGCCAGCAGTGAAGCTGCCGGACAGGGTGTTTCGGGCCATCAGCCCCAGCATTTT. As protein: CASSEAAGQGVSGHQPQHF.

V is TRBV2 and J is TRBJ1-2; 7 bases match TRBD1. Per the germline V gene, CDR1 is SNHLY and CDR2 is FYNNEI. Germline trimming cut 5 bases from V and 3 bases from J; bases unmatched to any gene: 6. This CDR3 has 14 residues. The CDR3 nucleotides are TGTGCCAGCAGTCCCCGACAGGGATACTATGGCTACACCTTC. Its protein product is CASSPRQGYYGYTF.

The genes are TRBV7-9 and TRBJ2-3; 10 positions match TRBD1. The V gene's germline CDR1 is SEHNR and CDR2 FQNEAQ (reference sequence). This CDR3 contains 14 residues. Trimming cost V 6 bases and J 3 bases; bases outside gene matches: 3. The CDR3 nucleotides are TGTGCCAGCAGGTGGGGACAGGGGACAGATACGCAGTATTTT. It codes for CASRWGQGTDTQYF.

V usage is TRBV19 and J usage is TRBJ2-2, with 8 bases identical to TRBD1. The V segment lost 7 bases and the J segment 5 bases; nucleotides outside the gene matches: 6. Looked up from germline, CDR1 is LNHDA and CDR2 is SQIVND (reference sequence). The CDR3 spans 14 residues. DNA for the CDR3: TGTGCCAGTATAGGACAGGGCCGGACCGGGGAGCTGTTTTTT. Its translation: CASIGQGRTGELFF. Full variable domain (rest looked up from reference TRBV19 and TRBJ2-2): DGGITQSPKYLFRKEGQNVTLSCEQNLNHDAMYWYRQDPGQGLRLIYYSQIVNDFQKGDIAEGYSVSREKKESFPLTVTSAQKNPTAFYLCASIGQGRTGELFFGEGSRLTVL.

V is TRBV28 and J is TRBJ2-7; tentative D call: TRBD1 (6 bases). There are 14 residues in the CDR3. Germline V CDR1 and CDR2: MDHEN, SYDVKM. The V and J ends lost 7 bases and 3 bases respectively, with 16 bases between them. For the CDR3, the DNA is TGTGCCAGCATCTTACCCGGACAGAGCTACGAGCAGTACTTC. Encoded protein: CASILPGQSYEQYF.

V gene TRBV24-1 combines with J gene TRBJ2-1; TRBD1 matches at 8 bases. This CDR3 is built from 15 residues. The J segment lost 5 bases and the V segment lost 4 bases, leaving 6 bases of the junction unmatched. Per the germline V gene, CDR1 is KGHDR and CDR2 is SFDVKD. The CDR3 loop reads CATSDRTGKNNEQFF. CDR3 coding DNA: TGTGCCACCAGTGACCGGACAGGGAAGAACAATGAGCAGTTCTTC.

The rearrangement uses TRBV11-2 and TRBJ2-5, with 9 bases fitting TRBD1. The CDR3 has 17 residues. J gave up 0 bases and V 4 bases, and 9 bases lay outside the gene matches. Per germline, CDR1 SGHAT and CDR2 FQNNGV. The CDR3 protein is CASSWGQGWGYQETQYF. The CDR3, as DNA: TGTGCCAGCAGCTGGGGACAGGGATGGGGGTACCAAGAGACCCAGTACTTC.

About this clone itself: A read error may produce the germline difference seen at one junction end. This chain connects TRBV15 to TRBJ1-2; 8 bases match TRBD1. CDR1 is LNHNV, CDR2 YYDKDF, per germline (reference sequence). This CDR3 contains 14 residues. CDR3 sequence: CATSISGGGYDYTF. In DNA, the CDR3 is TGTGCCACCAGCATTTCAGGGGGCGGTTATGACTACACCTTC.

As for this clone: One end of the junction fails to match germline, which may point to a read error. The rearrangement joins TRBV5-1 to TRBJ2-1; D possibly corresponds to TRBD2 (6 bases). Germline V lookup: CDR1 SGHRS, CDR2 YFSETQ. The CDR3 sequence is 14 residues long. CDR3 bases: TGCGCCAGCAGCGGCGGGGACTCCGACAATGAGCAGTTCTTC. This codes for CASSGGDSDNEQFF.

V and J are TRBV11-2 and TRBJ2-7; 8 bases map to TRBD2. This CDR3 spans 18 amino acids. Germline assignment: CDR1 SGHAT and CDR2 FQNNGV. V shed 4 bases, J shed 0 bases, and the junction held 14 bases outside the gene matches. The CDR3 protein is CASSSPTGGSGSSYEQYF. For the CDR3, the DNA is TGTGCCAGCAGCTCTCCGACGGGGGGGTCCGGGAGCTCCTACGAGCAGTACTTC.